Described below is a single TCR beta chain sequence and its context. Its antigen is undetermined. This sample was included in a study of cytomegalovirus exposure and HLA in healthy donors. General study results and limits: In terms of immune exposure information, only CMV serostatus was available. 87-base-pair reads could not separate some V segments, including TRBV6-2 and TRBV6-3.

The primer mix had 60 Vbeta and 13 Jbeta primers. Authors' processing steps: Later analysis identified 80 million to 90 million unique TCR beta chains, about 12 million shared. Here immunoSEQ multiplex PCR was the method, and the copy in TCRdb shows in-frame clones only, minus some. From that table come the V and J calls and clone size; the DNA was used to work out D and trimming. The sample comprises 200,000 to 250,000 clones, approximately 80% of which are singletons, and about 1.4% rests with the top ten. V lost 1 base to trimming and J lost 6 bases, with 19 bases between them. The CDR3 is made up of 17 amino acids. Germline loops: CDR1 SGHTA, CDR2 FQGNSA.

This chain joins TRBV7-2 and TRBJ2-1; maybe TRBD1 (7 bases). The clonotype originates from a girl between 10 and 17 years old in good health and CMV-seronegative. What was sequenced was PBMCs. The CDR3 sequence: CASSLGYRGGRFNEQFF. The CDR3 DNA follows: TGTGCCAGCAGCTTAGGGTACAGGGGAGGTCGGTTCAATGAGCAGTTCTTC.